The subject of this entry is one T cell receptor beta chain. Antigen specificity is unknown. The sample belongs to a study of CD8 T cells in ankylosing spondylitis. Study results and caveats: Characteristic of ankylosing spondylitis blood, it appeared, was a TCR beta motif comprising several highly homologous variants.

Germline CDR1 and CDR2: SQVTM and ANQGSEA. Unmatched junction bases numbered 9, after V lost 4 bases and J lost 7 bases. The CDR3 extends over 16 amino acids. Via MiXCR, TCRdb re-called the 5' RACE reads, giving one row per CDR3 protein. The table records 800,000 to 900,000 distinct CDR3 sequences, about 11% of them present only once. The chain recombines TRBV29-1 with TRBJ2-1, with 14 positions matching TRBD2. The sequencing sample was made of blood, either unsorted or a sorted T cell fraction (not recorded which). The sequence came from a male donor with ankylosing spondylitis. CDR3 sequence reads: CSVVLRLAGGPNEQFF. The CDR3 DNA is TGCAGCGTTGTTCTGAGACTAGCGGGGGGGCCTAATGAGCAGTTCTTC.